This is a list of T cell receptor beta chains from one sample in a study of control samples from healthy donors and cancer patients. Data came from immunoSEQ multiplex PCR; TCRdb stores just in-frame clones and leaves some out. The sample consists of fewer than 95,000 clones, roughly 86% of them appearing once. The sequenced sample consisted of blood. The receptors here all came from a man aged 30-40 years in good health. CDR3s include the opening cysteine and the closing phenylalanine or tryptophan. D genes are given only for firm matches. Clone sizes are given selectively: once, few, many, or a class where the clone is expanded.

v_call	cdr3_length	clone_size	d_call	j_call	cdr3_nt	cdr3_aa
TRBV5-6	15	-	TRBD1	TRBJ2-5	TGTGCCAGCAGCTTGCTGGGGACAGAAGAAGAGACCCAGTACTTC	CASSLLGTEEETQYF
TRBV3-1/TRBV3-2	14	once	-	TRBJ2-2	TGTGCCAGCAGACAGACAGAAATAACCGGGGAGCTGTTTTTT	CASRQTEITGELFF
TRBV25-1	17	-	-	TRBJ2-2	TGTGCCAGCAGTGAGCCCGCGGCTAGCTGGAACACCGGGGAGCTGTTTTTT	CASSEPAASWNTGELFF
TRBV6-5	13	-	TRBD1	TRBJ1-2	TGTGCCAGCAGCCCCGGACAGGGTTATAGCTACACCTTC	CASSPGQGYSYTF
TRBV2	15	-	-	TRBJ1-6	TGTGCCAGCAGACTATCCGCCTCCTATAATTCACCCCTCCACTTT	CASRLSASYNSPLHF
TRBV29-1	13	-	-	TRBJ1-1	TGCAGCGTCGCTCGCCATACAGACACTGAAGCTTTCTTT	CSVARHTDTEAFF
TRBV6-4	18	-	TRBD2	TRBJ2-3	TGTGCCAGCAGTGACTCCCCCTTCACTAGCGGGGGCACAGATACGCAGTATTTT	CASSDSPFTSGGTDTQYF
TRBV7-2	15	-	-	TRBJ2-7	TGTGCCAGCAGCTTAAGGCAGGGGTCCACCTACGAGCAGTACTTC	CASSLRQGSTYEQYF
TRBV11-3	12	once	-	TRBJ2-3	TGTGCCAGCAGCCCTCAGTCAGATACGCAGTATTTT	CASSPQSDTQYF
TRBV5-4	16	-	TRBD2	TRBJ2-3	TGTGCCAGCAGCTTGGGCTCTAGCGGGGGGTTAGATACGCAGTATTTT	CASSLGSSGGLDTQYF
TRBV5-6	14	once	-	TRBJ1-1	TGTGCCAGCAGCCAACAGGGCCCGAACACTGAAGCTTTCTTT	CASSQQGPNTEAFF
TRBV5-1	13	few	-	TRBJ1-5	TGCGCCAGCAGCATCACAGGCGGTCAGCCCCAGCATTTT	CASSITGGQPQHF
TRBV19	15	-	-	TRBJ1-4	TGTGCCAGTAGTACTGCAACGTCAACTAATGAAAAACTGTTTTTT	CASSTATSTNEKLFF
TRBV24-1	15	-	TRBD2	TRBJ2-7	TGTGCCACCAGTGGGTATAGCGGGGGATCCTACGAGCAGTACTTC	CATSGYSGGSYEQYF
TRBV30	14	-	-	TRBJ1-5	TGTGCCTGGAGTGGAGGGGCGTTTCGGCAGCCCCAGCATTTT	CAWSGGAFRQPQHF
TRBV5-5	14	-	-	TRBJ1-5	TGTGCCAGCAGCTTGGACAGGGTCAATCAGCCCCAGCATTTT	CASSLDRVNQPQHF
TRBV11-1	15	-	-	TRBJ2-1	TGTGCCAGCAGCTCGGCTGAAGGGACCTACAATGAGCAGTTCTTC	CASSSAEGTYNEQFF
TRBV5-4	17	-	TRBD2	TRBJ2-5	TGTGCCAGCAGCCGCCTGACTAGCGGGGGGGCCAAGGAGACCCAGTACTTC	CASSRLTSGGAKETQYF
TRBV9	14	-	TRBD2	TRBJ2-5	TGTGCCAGCAGCGTAACTAGCGGGCAAGAGACCCAGTACTTC	CASSVTSGQETQYF
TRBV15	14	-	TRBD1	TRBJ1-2	TGTGCCACCAGCGGACAGGGGGCGTACTATGGCTACACCTTC	CATSGQGAYYGYTF
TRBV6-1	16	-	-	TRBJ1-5	TGTGCCAGCAGTGAAGTTGGAGGCTCCTTTAATCAGCCCCAGCATTTT	CASSEVGGSFNQPQHF
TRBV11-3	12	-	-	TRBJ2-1	TGTGCCAGCAGTTTAGGATACAATGAGCAGTTCTTC	CASSLGYNEQFF
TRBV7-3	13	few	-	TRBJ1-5	TGTGCCAGCAGCTTCGGCCTCAATCAGCCCCAGCATTTT	CASSFGLNQPQHF
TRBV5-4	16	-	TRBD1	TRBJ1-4	TGTGCCAGCAGCTTGGGGATCGGGACAGGGACTGAAAAACTGTTTTTT	CASSLGIGTGTEKLFF
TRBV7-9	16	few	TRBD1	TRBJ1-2	TGTGCCAGCAGTCCAACTACAGGGGGCAGCCTATATGGCTACACCTTC	CASSPTTGGSLYGYTF
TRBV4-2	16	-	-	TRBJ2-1	TGTGCCAGCAGCCAAGAGAGGGGGGGCTCCTACAATGAGCAGTTCTTC	CASSQERGGSYNEQFF
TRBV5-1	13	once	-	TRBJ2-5	TGCGCCAGCAGCTTGGAGTTTCAAGAGACCCAGTACTTC	CASSLEFQETQYF